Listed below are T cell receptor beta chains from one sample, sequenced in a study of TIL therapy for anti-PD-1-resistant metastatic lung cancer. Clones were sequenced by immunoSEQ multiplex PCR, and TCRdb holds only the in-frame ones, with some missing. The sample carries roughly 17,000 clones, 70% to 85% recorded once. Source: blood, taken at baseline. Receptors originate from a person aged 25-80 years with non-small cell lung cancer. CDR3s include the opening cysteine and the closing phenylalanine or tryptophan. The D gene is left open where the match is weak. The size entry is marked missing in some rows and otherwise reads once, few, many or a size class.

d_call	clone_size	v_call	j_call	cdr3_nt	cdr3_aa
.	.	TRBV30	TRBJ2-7	TGTGCCTGGAGGGAGGGACACTCTAACGAGCAGTACTTC	CAWREGHSNEQYF
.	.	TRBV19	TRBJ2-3	TGTGCCAGTAGTCTAGGGGGAGGTACGCAGTATTTT	CASSLGGGTQYF
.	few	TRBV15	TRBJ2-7	TGTGCCACCAGCAGAGTGGTTGGGGCTGCCTACGAGCAGTACTTC	CATSRVVGAAYEQYF
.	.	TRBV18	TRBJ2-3	TGTGCCAGCCTGGAGGGGTACACAGATACGCAGTATTTT	CASLEGYTDTQYF
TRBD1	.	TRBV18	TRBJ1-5	TGTGCCAGCTCCCAACGTCAGGGACAGGGAACGGGCAATCAGCCCCAGCATTTT	CASSQRQGQGTGNQPQHF
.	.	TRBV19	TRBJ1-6	TGTGCCTTCCAGGGATTAGGCTCCTATAATTCACCCCTCCACTTT	CAFQGLGSYNSPLHF
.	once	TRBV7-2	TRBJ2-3	TGTGCCAGCAGCTTACAACTCCTCACAGATACGCAGTATTTT	CASSLQLLTDTQYF
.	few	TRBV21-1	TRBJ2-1	TGTGCCAGCAGCAAAAGGTTAAGACGGACCGGGACTAGCGGGGTCAACAATGAGCAGTTCTTC	CASSKRLRRTGTSGVNNEQFF
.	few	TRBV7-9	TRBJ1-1	TGTGCCAGCAGCTTAGATACTGAAGCTTTCTTT	CASSLDTEAFF
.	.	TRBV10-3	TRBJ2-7	TGTGCCATCGGGGATTACGAGCAGTACTTC	CAIGDYEQYF
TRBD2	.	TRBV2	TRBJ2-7	TGTGCCAGCACGGGACTAGCATCCTACGAGCAGTACTTC	CASTGLASYEQYF
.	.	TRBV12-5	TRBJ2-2	TGTGCTAGTGGTTTGGTGTTAGGGCTGACTGGCACCGGGGAGCTGTTTTTT	CASGLVLGLTGTGELFF
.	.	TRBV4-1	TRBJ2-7	TGCGCCAGCAGCCCCCCCGATTTCTACGAGCAGTACTTC	CASSPPDFYEQYF
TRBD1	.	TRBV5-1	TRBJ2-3	TGCGCCAGCAGCCCGGGACAGGGGGCAACAGATACGCAGTATTTT	CASSPGQGATDTQYF
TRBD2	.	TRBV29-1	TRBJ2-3	TGCAGCGTCATTCCGGGACTAGCGACAGATACGCAGTATTTT	CSVIPGLATDTQYF
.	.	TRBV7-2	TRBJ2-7	TGTGCCACCTCTAGGGCAGCCCTCCTAACCTACGAGCAGTACTTC	CATSRAALLTYEQYF
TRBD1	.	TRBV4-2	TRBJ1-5	TGTGCCAGCAGCTTCGACAGGGGCTACAATCAGCCCCAGCATTTT	CASSFDRGYNQPQHF
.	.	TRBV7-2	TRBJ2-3	TGTGCCAGCAGCTTAGCAGGAAGGGGTTCTACGCAGTATTTT	CASSLAGRGSTQYF
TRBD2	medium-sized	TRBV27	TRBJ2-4	TGTGCCAGCAGACTCCTTCCTCTTCTCGTCGCGGGGGGTGGTAGAAACATTCAGTACTTC	CASRLLPLLVAGGGRNIQYF
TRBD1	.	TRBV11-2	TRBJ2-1	TGTGCCAGCAGCTTATCCGGGACAGGGAATGAGCAGTTCTTC	CASSLSGTGNEQFF
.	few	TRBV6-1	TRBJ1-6	TGTGCCAGCACCTCAGGCGGACGGACTAATTCACCCCTCCACTTT	CASTSGGRTNSPLHF
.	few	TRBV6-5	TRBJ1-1	TGTGCCAGCACCCCTAGGGAGGACCTGAACACTGAAGCTTTCTTT	CASTPREDLNTEAFF
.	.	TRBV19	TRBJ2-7	TGTGCCAGTAGTATAGTCGGATTTGGTGACGAGCAGTACTTC	CASSIVGFGDEQYF
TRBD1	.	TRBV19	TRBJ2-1	TGTGCCACCAGGACAGGGGGGGACAATGAGCAGTTCTTC	CATRTGGDNEQFF
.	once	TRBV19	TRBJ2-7	TGTGCCAGTAGCACCGAGGGACCCTACGAGCAGTACTTC	CASSTEGPYEQYF
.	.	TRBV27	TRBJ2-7	TGTGCCAGCAGTCGATCCAGGGACGAGCAGTACTTC	CASSRSRDEQYF
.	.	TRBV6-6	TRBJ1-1	TGTGCCAGCAGTTACGATAGATCAGGCACTGAAGCTTTCTTT	CASSYDRSGTEAFF
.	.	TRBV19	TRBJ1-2	TGTGCCAGTAGTATAGATACAGAATTCTATGGCTACACCTTC	CASSIDTEFYGYTF
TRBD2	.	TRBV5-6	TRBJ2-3	TGTGCCAGCACCTTCGACTCCGTGCTAGCGGCTGCCACAGATACGCAGTATTTT	CASTFDSVLAAATDTQYF
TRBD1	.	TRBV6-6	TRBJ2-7	TGTGCCAGCACCGGACAGGGGTACGAGCAGTACTTC	CASTGQGYEQYF
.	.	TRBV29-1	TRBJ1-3	TGCAGTGTCAGGGGAGGTGGAAACACCATATATTTT	CSVRGGGNTIYF
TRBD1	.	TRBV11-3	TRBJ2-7	TGTGCCAGCAGCTTAGAATCCGGCAGGGGGCGAATGTACGAGCAGTACTTC	CASSLESGRGRMYEQYF
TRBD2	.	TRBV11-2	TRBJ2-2	TGTGCCAGCAGCGGCCCGGGCCGGCTAGCGGGGATGGTCGGGGAGCTGTTTTTT	CASSGPGRLAGMVGELFF
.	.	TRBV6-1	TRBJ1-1	TGTGCCAGCAGTGAAGGGTGGGAAGGAGGCACTGAAGCTTTCTTT	CASSEGWEGGTEAFF
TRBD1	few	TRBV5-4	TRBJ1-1	TGTGCCAGCAGCTTGCCAGGGGGTACGGGTGAAGCTTTCTTT	CASSLPGGTGEAFF
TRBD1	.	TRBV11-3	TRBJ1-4	TGTGCCAGCAGGGAGGGGGCCAGGACTGCAACTAATGAAAAACTGTTTTTT	CASREGARTATNEKLFF
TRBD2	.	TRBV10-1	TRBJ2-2	TGCGCCAGCAGTCTAGCGGGGGGCACGAACACCGGGGAGCTGTTTTTT	CASSLAGGTNTGELFF
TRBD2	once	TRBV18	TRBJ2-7	TGTGCCAGCGCAGTTGGCGGGGGGTCGACCTACGAGCAGTACTTC	CASAVGGGSTYEQYF
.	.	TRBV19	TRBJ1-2	TGTGCCAGTACCGGCCCGAAGACAGATGGCTACACCTTC	CASTGPKTDGYTF
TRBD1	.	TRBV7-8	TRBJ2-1	TGTGCCAGCAGGCATTCCGGGACAGGGGGAAGCAATGAGCAGTTCTTC	CASRHSGTGGSNEQFF
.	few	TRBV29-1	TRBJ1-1	TGCAGCGTTGAACCCACAGGAGGGAGGGAGGCTTTCTTT	CSVEPTGGREAFF
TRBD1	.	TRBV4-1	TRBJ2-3	TGCGCCAGCAGCCCGAGGACAGGGGGAGGCACAGATACGCAGTATTTT	CASSPRTGGGTDTQYF
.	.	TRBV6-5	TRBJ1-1	TGTGCCAGCAGTTCTGAGGGGTACACTGAAGCTTTCTTT	CASSSEGYTEAFF
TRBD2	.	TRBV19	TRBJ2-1	TGTGCCAGTAGTTTAGATAGCGGGGGACACAACTACAATGAGCAGTTCTTC	CASSLDSGGHNYNEQFF
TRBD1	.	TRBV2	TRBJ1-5	TGTGCCAGCAGTGGGGCGTGGACAGGCTATAGCAATCAGCCCCAGCATTTT	CASSGAWTGYSNQPQHF
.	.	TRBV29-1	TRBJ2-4	TGCAGCGTTGAAGTTTTTCGCGCAGGGACGAAAAACATTCAGTACTTC	CSVEVFRAGTKNIQYF
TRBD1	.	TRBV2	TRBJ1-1	TGTGCCAGCACCAAGACAGGGAGGAACTTTTCCCCTGAAGCTTTCTTT	CASTKTGRNFSPEAFF
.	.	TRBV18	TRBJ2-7	TGTGCCAGCTCACGGGGGGCCCAAACCTACGAGCAGTACTTC	CASSRGAQTYEQYF
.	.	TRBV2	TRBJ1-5	TGTGCCAGCAGTCCCGACCCCGTCTATAGCAATCAGCCCCAGCATTTT	CASSPDPVYSNQPQHF
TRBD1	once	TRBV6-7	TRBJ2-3	TGTGCCAGACCGGATCAGGGGGCAAGCACAGATACGCAGTATTTT	CARPDQGASTDTQYF
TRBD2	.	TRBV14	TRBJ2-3	TGTGCCAGCAGCCGGCACCGGACTAGCGGGGGGGCCGGGTCTGTCACAGATACGCAGTATTTT	CASSRHRTSGGAGSVTDTQYF